This T cell receptor beta chain was identified in a study of T cell responses to AZD1222 COVID-19 vaccine. Whole-study results and caveats: Recipients of AZD1222 seropositive at baseline numbered only five or six.

This CDR3 is built from 16 residues. V lost 0 bases and J 2 bases, leaving 12 bases between the germline ends. The V gene's germline CDR1 is SGHRS and CDR2 YFSETQ. Clones were read by immunoSEQ multiplex PCR, and TCRdb kept only the in-frame ones, dropping some. The repertoire holds approximately 150,000 clones, with just under 95% as singletons. Points on this clone: As yet, its antigen is unknown.

The sample here was peripheral blood, taken on day 0 of AZD1222 vaccination. The rearrangement uses TRBV5-1 and TRBJ1-5; possibly TRBD1 for D (6 bases). This receptor was identified in an adult in good health. The CDR3, as DNA: TGCGCCAGCAGCTTGGTCGGGGGGGGCCGCAATCAGCCCCAGCATTTT. Translated, it gives CASSLVGGGRNQPQHF.